The clone carrying this T cell receptor beta chain was found once. Source study methods: Junction-only sequences produced by ImmunoSEQ had no quality scores, so filtering differed. Generated by immunoSEQ multiplex PCR, the TCRdb table keeps only in-frame clones and is missing some. Clone size and V and J calls were adopted from that table, with D and trimming inferred from the DNA. The sample holds about 2.3 million clones; about 92% are singletons and the top ten take 0.39%. The data are from a study of shared clonotypes between healthy human individuals. This clonotype was obtained from a man aged 18-30 years in good health. Some clones in this sample may be carry-over from other donors' samples. Sequenced material: naive CD4+ T cells from PBMCs. Subset specified: CD45RA+ positively selected.

The CDR3 sequence: CASSLGTGRLSGNTIYF. The CDR3 DNA is TGTGCCAGCAGCTTGGGGACAGGAAGACTCTCTGGAAACACCATATATTTT. The chain couples TRBV7-9 to TRBJ1-3; 8 nucleotides line up with TRBD1. CDR1 SEHNR and CDR2 FQNEAQ come from the germline V gene (reference sequence). The CDR3 has 17 residues. Trimming at V came to 3 bases and at J to 0 bases, leaving 7 bases not matched to a gene. Using reference TRBV7-9 and TRBJ1-3 for the parts outside the CDR3, the full variable domain is DTGVSQNPRHKITKRGQNVTFRCDPISEHNRLYWYRQTLGQGPEFLTYFQNEAQLEKSRLLSDRFSAERPKGSFSTLEIQRTEQGDSAMYLCASSLGTGRLSGNTIYFGEGSWLTVV.